These 8 T cell receptor beta chains were all obtained from the same sample, sequenced in a study of blood T cell repertoires in COVID-19. This table comes from immunoSEQ multiplex PCR, and its TCRdb copy is limited to in-frame clones, with some not included. The sample lists about 120,000 clones, over 60% seen once, with roughly 5.6% in the top ten. Sequenced sample: peripheral blood. The receptors derive from a man in his 70s with acute or convalescent COVID-19.

V usage is TRBV18 and J usage is TRBJ1-5; D is uncertain. The germline CDR1 and CDR2 sequences are KGHSH and LQKENI. The CDR3 totals 13 residues. Trimming shortened V by 5 bases and J by 5 bases, and 10 bases separated the two germline ends. The CDR3: CASSDGEDQPQHF. CDR3 nucleotide sequence: TGTGCCAGCTCAGACGGGGAGGATCAGCCCCAGCATTTT.

The chain employs TRBV19 and TRBJ2-7; TRBD1 agrees at 7 bases. The length of the CDR3 is 13 residues. From germline, CDR1 is LNHDA and CDR2 SQIVND (reference sequence). Trimming removed 5 bases from V and 3 bases from J; junction bases left unmatched: 4. The chain's CDR3 is CASSGDRDYEQYF. For the CDR3, the DNA is TGTGCCAGTAGTGGGGACAGAGACTACGAGCAGTACTTC. Drawing the rest from reference TRBV19 and TRBJ2-7, the complete variable domain is DGGITQSPKYLFRKEGQNVTLSCEQNLNHDAMYWYRQDPGQGLRLIYYSQIVNDFQKGDIAEGYSVSREKKESFPLTVTSAQKNPTAFYLCASSGDRDYEQYFGPGTRLTVT.

V is TRBV5-1 and J is TRBJ1-6; unclear D gene. Germline V CDR1 and CDR2: SGHRS, YFSETQ. The V and J ends lost 0 bases and 0 bases respectively, with 7 bases between them. CDR3 length: 16 residues. CDR3 protein: CASSLGHNSYNSPLHF. The CDR3 DNA reads TGCGCCAGCAGCTTGGGACATAACTCCTATAATTCACCCCTCCACTTT. Full variable domain (missing parts from reference TRBV5-1 and TRBJ1-6): KAGVTQTPRYLIKTRGQQVTLSCSPISGHRSVSWYQQTPGQGLQFLFEYFSETQRNKGNFPGRFSGRQFSNSRSEMNVSTLELGDSALYLCASSLGHNSYNSPLHFGNGTRLTVT.

The CDR3 nucleotides read TGTGCCAGCAGTTTATCGGGGCCGGACAGGGGGTATTCACCCCTCCACTTT. Protein product: CASSLSGPDRGYSPLHF. The rearrangement joins TRBV27 to TRBJ1-6; TRBD1 matches 10 bases. There are 17 residues in the CDR3. Germline CDR1 MNHEY, CDR2 SMNVEV (reference sequence). V lost 0 bases and J lost 8; bases outside the gene matches: 7.

V gene TRBV19 combines with J gene TRBJ1-4, with D possibly matching TRBD1 (5 bases). Trimming removed 5 bases from V and 6 bases from J, with 13 bases in between. The CDR3 totals 14 residues. CDR1 and CDR2 from the germline V gene are LNHDA and SQIVND (reference sequence). CDR3 amino acids: CASSSDSYYEKLFF. In DNA form, the CDR3 reads TGTGCCAGTAGTTCCGACAGCTACTATGAAAAACTGTTTTTT.

J is TRBJ2-3 and V is TRBV7-2; 9 bases agree with TRBD2. From germline, CDR1 is SGHTA and CDR2 FQGNSA. V lost 4 bases and J lost 3; bases outside the gene matches: 17. This CDR3 comprises 19 residues. CDR3 protein: CASSSRIGLAGSITDTQYF. As DNA, the CDR3 is TGTGCCAGCAGCTCAAGAATCGGGCTAGCGGGGTCGATAACAGATACGCAGTATTTT.

This chain joins TRBV7-2 and TRBJ1-5; D possibly corresponds to TRBD1 (6 bases). Germline V CDR1 and CDR2: SGHTA, FQGNSA. The germline V and J ends were trimmed by 8 bases and 1 base, with 12 bases remaining between them. This CDR3 is built from 14 residues. The CDR3 region is CASGGGGSNQPQHF. CDR3 DNA: TGTGCCAGCGGCGGGGGCGGAAGCAATCAGCCCCAGCATTTT.

The DNA of the CDR3 is TGTGCCAGCAGTTATACCATTAGTGGTGGCTACACCTTC. This codes for CASSYTISGGYTF. The chain is built from TRBV6-5 and TRBJ1-2; D is ambiguous. Trimming removed 3 bases from V and 7 bases from J, with 12 bases in between. The CDR3 is 13 amino acids. Germline CDR1 and CDR2: MNHEY and SVGAGI.